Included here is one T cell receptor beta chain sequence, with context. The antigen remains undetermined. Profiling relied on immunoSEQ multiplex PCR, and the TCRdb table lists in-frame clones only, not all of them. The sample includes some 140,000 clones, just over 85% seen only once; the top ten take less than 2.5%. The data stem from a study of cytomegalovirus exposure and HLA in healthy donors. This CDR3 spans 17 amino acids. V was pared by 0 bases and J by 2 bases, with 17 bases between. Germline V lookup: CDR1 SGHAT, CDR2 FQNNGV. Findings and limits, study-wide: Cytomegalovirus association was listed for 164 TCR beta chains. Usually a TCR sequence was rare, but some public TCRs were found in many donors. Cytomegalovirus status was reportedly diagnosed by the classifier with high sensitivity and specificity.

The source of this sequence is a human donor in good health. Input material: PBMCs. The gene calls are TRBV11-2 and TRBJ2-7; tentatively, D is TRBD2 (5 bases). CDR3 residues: CASSLDEIGVPTYEQYF. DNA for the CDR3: TGTGCCAGCAGCTTAGATGAAATCGGGGTCCCAACCTACGAGCAGTACTTC.